A selection of T cell receptor beta chains follows, all from one sample in a study of a mutant IDH1 vaccine in newly diagnosed glioma. Their antigens are not known. Clones were sequenced by immunoSEQ multiplex PCR, and TCRdb holds only the in-frame ones, with some missing. This table has fewer than 35,000 clones, more than 75% appearing once. Sequenced here: PBMCs, sampled from a glioma patient whose treatment included an IDH1 peptide vaccine. The receptors were sampled from a man aged 45 to 65 with glioma. Each CDR3 is given without its conserved first and last residue.

J gene | V gene | CDR3 protein
TRBJ2-3 | TRBV5-1 | ASSSAGGLSTDTQY
TRBJ2-2 | TRBV6-4 | ASSDGGGSTGELF
TRBJ1-4 | TRBV28 | ASNAVRRGEKLF
TRBJ2-1 | TRBV29-1 | SALLDRTRYNEQF
TRBJ2-7 | TRBV27 | ASKSSGRSPYEQY
TRBJ2-7 | TRBV13 | ASSSSPYEQY
TRBJ1-5 | TRBV9 | ASSAVGAQPQH
TRBJ2-7 | TRBV6-5 | ASTRPGSYEQY
TRBJ2-2 | TRBV5-8 | ASSLSPDTGELF
TRBJ1-1 | TRBV6-5 | ASSRTVETEAF
TRBJ2-5 | TRBV7-8 | ASSLARANLGTQY
TRBJ2-7 | TRBV18 | ASSPGLAGINEQY
TRBJ1-1 | TRBV5-6 | ASSLAVGGNVFGNTEAF
TRBJ1-2 | TRBV7-9 | ASSPLGGRNNYGYT
TRBJ1-2 | TRBV30 | ACPEEGQTSYGYT
TRBJ2-3 | TRBV9 | ASSVIAESTDTQY
TRBJ2-7 | TRBV27 | ASSPFYEQY
TRBJ1-6 | TRBV25-1 | ASSDGHRSSYNSPLH
TRBJ1-3 | TRBV14 | ASSRPPGGVSSGNTIY
TRBJ1-2 | TRBV2 | ASSARGDGYT
TRBJ1-6 | TRBV19 | ASSLGAGDSPLH
TRBJ1-4 | TRBV9 | ASSATLNRGINEKLF
TRBJ2-7 | TRBV2 | ASRTGTPGYEQY
TRBJ2-5 | TRBV20-1 | SAWTVETQY
TRBJ2-7 | TRBV11-3 | ASRSPGPKDDEQY